A selection of T cell receptor beta chains follows, all from one sample in a study of cytomegalovirus exposure and HLA in healthy donors. The table came from immunoSEQ multiplex PCR; TCRdb's copy has only in-frame clones and leaves some out. The data hold roughly 77,000 clones, with around 9.1% observed a single time. The sample taken for sequencing was PBMCs. These receptors were taken from a man between 60 and 70 years old in good health and CMV-seropositive. Both conserved end residues are part of each CDR3. Fields, in order: CDR3 protein, CDR3 DNA, D gene, J gene, clone size, V gene. The D gene is left open where the match is weak. Size values are once, few and many counts, or a class for expanded clones, and some rows have none.

CASSYSWGPDTEAFF,TGTGCCAGCAGTTACTCGTGGGGGCCGGACACTGAAGCTTTCTTT,.,TRBJ1-1,few,TRBV6-5
CASSPPGETQYF,TGTGCCAGCAGCCCACCGGGGGAGACCCAGTACTTC,.,TRBJ2-5,.,TRBV11-2
CAWSWRRTAFF,TGTGCCTGGAGTTGGAGGCGGACGGCTTTCTTT,.,TRBJ1-1,.,TRBV30
CASSWGHPGALTF,TGTGCCAGCAGCTGGGGACACCCCGGAGCCCTGACTTTC,.,TRBJ2-6,.,TRBV5-6
CSVETGFGNTIYF,TGCAGCGTTGAGACAGGGTTCGGAAACACCATATATTTT,TRBD1,TRBJ1-3,.,TRBV29-1
CASSELPNEQFF,TGTGCCAGCAGTGAACTCCCTAATGAGCAGTTCTTC,.,TRBJ2-1,.,TRBV6-1
CASSPQVGDGYTF,TGTGCCAGTAGTCCACAGGTTGGTGATGGCTACACCTTC,.,TRBJ1-2,.,TRBV19
CASALGGGANTEAFF,TGCGCCAGCGCCCTGGGGGGGGGAGCGAACACTGAAGCTTTCTTT,.,TRBJ1-1,few,TRBV5-1
CAGRRGSTGELFF,TGTGCCGGGCGGAGGGGTAGCACCGGGGAGCTGTTTTTT,.,TRBJ2-2,few,TRBV28
CASSLTGAPYEQYF,TGTGCCAGCTCACTGACAGGGGCACCCTACGAGCAGTACTTC,TRBD1,TRBJ2-7,few,TRBV18
CASSWDNSYEQYF,TGTGCCAGCAGCTGGGACAACTCCTACGAGCAGTACTTC,.,TRBJ2-7,.,TRBV5-4
CASSLVRDQETQYF,TGCGCCAGCAGCTTGGTACGGGACCAAGAGACCCAGTACTTC,.,TRBJ2-5,few,TRBV5-1
CASSQGADQPQHF,TGTGCCAGCTCACAGGGGGCGGATCAGCCCCAGCATTTT,TRBD1,TRBJ1-5,few,TRBV18
CASSLLLNYGYTF,TGTGCCAGCAGTTTACTTCTTAACTATGGCTACACCTTC,.,TRBJ1-2,.,TRBV28
CASSLPSGGRSDTQYF,TGCGCCAGCAGCCTCCCTAGCGGGGGGAGATCAGATACGCAGTATTTT,TRBD2,TRBJ2-3,few,TRBV5-1
CASSFDNPEVSYNEQFF,TGTGCCAGCAGTTTCGATAATCCGGAGGTCTCCTACAATGAGCAGTTCTTC,.,TRBJ2-1,.,TRBV28
CASSFQGGQGHYEQYF,TGTGCCAGCAGCTTCCAAGGGGGACAGGGACACTACGAGCAGTACTTC,TRBD1,TRBJ2-7,.,TRBV4-2
CASPGIIGANVLTF,TGTGCCAGCCCGGGAATCATTGGGGCCAACGTCCTGACTTTC,.,TRBJ2-6,few,TRBV9
CASSSGFGEQTQYF,TGTGCCAGCAGCTCCGGGTTTGGGGAGCAGACCCAGTACTTC,.,TRBJ2-5,few,TRBV5-4
CASRRLGTSGYNEQFF,TGTGCCAGTAGGCGGCTTGGGACTAGCGGTTACAATGAGCAGTTCTTC,TRBD2,TRBJ2-1,few,TRBV19
CASSFSGGSTDTQYF,TGTGCCAGCAGCTTCTCGGGAGGGAGCACAGATACGCAGTATTTT,TRBD2,TRBJ2-3,.,TRBV5-4
CASSFGGTNEKLFF,TGTGCCAGCAGCTTTGGGGGGACTAATGAAAAACTGTTTTTT,.,TRBJ1-4,once,TRBV7-2
CASSGGQGAGEQYF,TGCGCCAGCAGCGGGGGACAGGGGGCAGGCGAGCAGTACTTC,TRBD1,TRBJ2-7,few,TRBV5-1
CAVDRDRGPTGEAFF,TGTGCCGTGGATAGGGACAGGGGTCCTACCGGTGAAGCTTTCTTT,TRBD1,TRBJ1-1,few,TRBV28
CSVPATVTRYNEQFF,TGCAGCGTGCCCGCAACAGTGACCCGCTACAATGAGCAGTTCTTC,.,TRBJ2-1,.,TRBV29-1
CATSRDGSFNQPQHF,TGTGCCACCAGCAGAGATGGGAGCTTCAATCAGCCCCAGCATTTT,.,TRBJ1-5,.,TRBV15
CASSKTSGSTDTQYF,TGCGCCAGCAGCAAAACTAGCGGATCCACAGATACGCAGTATTTT,TRBD2,TRBJ2-3,.,TRBV5-1
CAWETGVTEALF,TGTGCCTGGGAGACAGGGGTGACTGAAGCTTTATTT,TRBD1,TRBJ1-1,few,TRBV30
CASIEEQYF,TGTGCCTCTATTGAGGAGCAGTACTTC,.,TRBJ2-7,.,TRBV9
CSVEDSGSPRDTEAFF,TGCAGCGTTGAAGATTCCGGGAGTCCGAGGGACACTGAAGCTTTCTTT,.,TRBJ1-1,.,TRBV29-1
CASSFRDTEAFF,TGTGCCAGCAGTTTCCGGGACACTGAAGCTTTCTTT,.,TRBJ1-1,few,TRBV6-5
CASSLAADEQFF,TGCGCCAGCAGCTTGGCCGCGGATGAGCAGTTCTTC,.,TRBJ2-1,.,TRBV5-1
CASSLVRTEAFF,TGTGCCAGCAGTTTGGTGAGGACTGAAGCTTTCTTT,.,TRBJ1-1,few,TRBV28
CASAGTGGAWGYTF,TGTGCCAGTGCCGGGACAGGGGGCGCGTGGGGCTACACCTTC,TRBD1,TRBJ1-2,.,TRBV19
CASSLGVLISTDTQYF,TGCGCCAGCAGCCTCGGGGTCCTCATTAGCACAGATACGCAGTATTTT,.,TRBJ2-3,many,TRBV4-1
CASSSRGRLQYF,TGTGCCAGCAGCTCCAGGGGGCGCCTTCAGTATTTT,TRBD1,TRBJ2-3,once,TRBV11-3
CASTPGGGVNTEAFF,TGTGCCAGTACCCCAGGGGGTGGGGTGAACACTGAAGCTTTCTTT,TRBD1,TRBJ1-1,.,TRBV19
CAISTGQYNQPQHF,TGTGCCATCAGCACGGGACAGTACAATCAGCCCCAGCATTTT,TRBD1,TRBJ1-5,.,TRBV10-3
CASSLGTGGFEAKNIQYF,TGTGCCAGCAGCTTAGGGACAGGGGGTTTCGAAGCCAAAAACATTCAGTACTTC,TRBD1,TRBJ2-4,.,TRBV7-9
CASRGREGLREQYF,TGTGCCAGCAGGGGGCGGGAGGGCCTGCGCGAGCAGTACTTC,TRBD2,TRBJ2-7,.,TRBV2
CASSSGGYGYTF,TGTGCCAGCAGTTCAGGGGGATATGGCTACACCTTC,TRBD1,TRBJ1-2,few,TRBV27
CASSEGGSGANVLTF,TGTGCCAGCAGTGAGGGGGGATCTGGGGCCAACGTCCTGACTTTC,.,TRBJ2-6,.,TRBV6-1
CAITGGGWETQYF,TGTGCCATTACAGGGGGCGGTTGGGAGACCCAGTACTTC,TRBD1,TRBJ2-5,.,TRBV28
CASSMANSPLHF,TGTGCCAGCTCAATGGCTAATTCACCCCTCCACTTT,.,TRBJ1-6,few,TRBV18
CASSPREGMNTEAFF,TGTGCCAGCTCACCTCGGGAGGGGATGAACACTGAAGCTTTCTTT,.,TRBJ1-1,few,TRBV18